A selection of T cell receptor beta chains follows, all from one sample in a study of T cells in Graves' hyperthyroidism and ophthalmopathy. Each CDR3 protein is one row after TCRdb ran MiXCR on the multiplex PCR reads. Of 600,000 or so distinct CDR3 sequences in the sample, 14% were seen once. The sequencing sample was made of blood. The receptors stem from a woman aged 18-29 years with Graves' ophthalmopathy. The conserved cysteine and the conserved F or W are not part of the CDR3 here. Fields, in order: V gene, J gene, CDR3 protein.

TRBV11-3,TRBJ2-1,ASSSRASYNEQF
TRBV5-1,TRBJ2-3,ASNLGSTQDTQY
TRBV7-2,TRBJ1-6,ASSPRDRGISPLH
TRBV11-3,TRBJ2-7,ASSLVGTGSTYEQY
TRBV20-1,TRBJ1-1,SAGEVFLNTEAF
TRBV30,TRBJ2-1,AEERDPYNEQF
TRBV5-5,TRBJ2-1,ASSSVRPGGSSYNEQF
TRBV7-8,TRBJ1-2,ASSLVRQGNYGYT
TRBV28,TRBJ2-3,ASSFPSSKWSGFTDTQY
TRBV9,TRBJ2-2,ASSPSWRQNTGELF
TRBV6-1,TRBJ2-1,ASSQRIGVDEQF
TRBV6-2/TRBV6-3,TRBJ1-5,ASSYGGQGNQPQH
TRBV28,TRBJ2-7,ASSRSRLAGPYEQY
TRBV3-1,TRBJ2-5,ASSPFGEARKTQY